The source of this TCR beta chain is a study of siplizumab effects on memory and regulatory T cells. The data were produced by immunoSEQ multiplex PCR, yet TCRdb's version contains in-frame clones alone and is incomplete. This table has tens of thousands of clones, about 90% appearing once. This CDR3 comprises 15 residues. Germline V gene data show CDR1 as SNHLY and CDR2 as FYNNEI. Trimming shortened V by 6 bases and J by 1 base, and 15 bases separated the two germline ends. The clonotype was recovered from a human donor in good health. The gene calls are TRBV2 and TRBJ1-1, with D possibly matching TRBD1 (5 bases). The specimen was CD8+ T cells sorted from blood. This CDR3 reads CASSFTRETNTEAFF. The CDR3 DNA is TGTGCCAGCAGCTTCACCAGGGAGACGAACACTGAAGCTTTCTTT.